Reported below is one T cell receptor (beta chain). This sample is part of a study of blood T cell repertoires in COVID-19. TCRdb keeps only in-frame clones here, not all; method: immunoSEQ multiplex PCR. The sample holds 60,000 to 75,000 clones; around 90% are singletons and the top ten take about 6.6%. This CDR3 contains 14 residues. Trimming at V came to 4 bases and at J to 0 bases, leaving 2 bases not matched to a gene. Per the germline V gene, CDR1 is MGHDK and CDR2 is SYGVNS. The sequenced sample consisted of peripheral blood. The chain joins TRBV25-1 to TRBJ2-7, with 8 bases matching TRBD1. The source is a man aged 50-60 years with active COVID-19. The CDR3 region has the DNA TGTGCCAGCAGTGGGACAGGGAGCTCCTACGAGCAGTACTTC. Encoded protein: CASSGTGSSYEQYF.